This record looks at one T cell receptor (beta chain) sequence and its context. The antigen remains unidentified. This entry comes from a study of CD8+ T cells in alopecia areata. Overall study context: Treated patients received oral tofacitinib, 5 to 10 mg twice daily.

Study-level results: Although TCR sharing was seen in mice, sharing across patients was less clear, possibly for HLA-related reasons. Affected scalp, especially in alopecia totalis/universalis, had a higher clonality than normal scalp did. Whether baseline CD8+ expansion is linked to response remains uncertain, given a single nonresponder.

Following extraction, RNA underwent reverse transcription to cDNA, which served as the sequencing template. Some clones are missing from TCRdb's copy, which holds only in-frame ones; the method was immunoSEQ multiplex PCR. The sample carries about 88,000 clones, around 47% recorded once. J gave up 4 bases and V 1 base, and 15 bases lay outside the gene matches. The CDR3 runs to 19 residues. The V gene's germline CDR1 is MGHRA and CDR2 YSYEKL. Noted treatment: oral pan-JAK inhibitor, 5-10 mg twice daily. This material consisted of CD8+ T cells sorted from blood, taken at week 24, from a patient treated with tofacitinib. The V gene is TRBV4-1, the J gene TRBJ2-2, with 7 nucleotides matching TRBD1. The receptor was derived from a human donor with alopecia areata. CDR3 sequence (DNA): TGCGCCAGCAGCCAAGGGTCACATACTCTCGGACAGGTCACCGGGGAGCTGTTTTTT. As protein: CASSQGSHTLGQVTGELFF.